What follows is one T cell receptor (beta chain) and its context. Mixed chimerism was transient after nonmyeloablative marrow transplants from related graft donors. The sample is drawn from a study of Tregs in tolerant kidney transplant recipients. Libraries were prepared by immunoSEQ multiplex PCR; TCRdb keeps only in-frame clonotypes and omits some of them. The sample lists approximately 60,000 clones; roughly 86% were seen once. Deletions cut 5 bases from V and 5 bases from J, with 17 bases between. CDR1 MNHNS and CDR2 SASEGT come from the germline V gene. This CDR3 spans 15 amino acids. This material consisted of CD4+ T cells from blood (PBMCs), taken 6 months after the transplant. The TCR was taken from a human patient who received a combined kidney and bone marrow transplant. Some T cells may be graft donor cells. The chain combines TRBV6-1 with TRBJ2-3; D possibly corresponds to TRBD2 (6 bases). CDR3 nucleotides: TGTGCCAGCAGTTCTTGGAGGAGGGTAGGAGATACGCAGTATTTT. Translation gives CASSSWRRVGDTQYF.